This TCR beta chain appears in the sequencing data of a study of OX40 agonist ivuxolimab in advanced cancers. Study at large: Three partial responders included one hepatocellular carcinoma patient and two cutaneous melanoma patients. Broader study findings: The mean number of expanded clones was higher in CD8+ T cells than in CD4+.

Per germline, CDR1 SGDLS and CDR2 YYNGEE. V was trimmed by 4 bases and J by 3 bases, leaving 16 bases between them. The CDR3 length is 15 residues. Blood specimens came from baseline, cycle 4 day 1, and cycle 7 day 1. Points on this clone: The antigen is unknown.

Only in-frame clones appear in the TCRdb table, and some are missing; sequencing was by immunoSEQ multiplex PCR. The table lists about 35,000 clones, around 80% of them singletons, with about 15% in the top ten. This TCR was recovered from an adult with an advanced solid tumor such as melanoma, head and neck, liver or kidney cancer. The chain links TRBV9 to TRBJ1-1; unclear D gene. Specimen: CD4+ or CD8+ T cells sorted from blood, collected in a trial of the OX40 agonist ivuxolimab. The chain's CDR3 is CASSPSPARHTEAFF. The CDR3 DNA sequence: TGTGCCAGCAGCCCATCCCCGGCCAGGCACACTGAAGCTTTCTTT.